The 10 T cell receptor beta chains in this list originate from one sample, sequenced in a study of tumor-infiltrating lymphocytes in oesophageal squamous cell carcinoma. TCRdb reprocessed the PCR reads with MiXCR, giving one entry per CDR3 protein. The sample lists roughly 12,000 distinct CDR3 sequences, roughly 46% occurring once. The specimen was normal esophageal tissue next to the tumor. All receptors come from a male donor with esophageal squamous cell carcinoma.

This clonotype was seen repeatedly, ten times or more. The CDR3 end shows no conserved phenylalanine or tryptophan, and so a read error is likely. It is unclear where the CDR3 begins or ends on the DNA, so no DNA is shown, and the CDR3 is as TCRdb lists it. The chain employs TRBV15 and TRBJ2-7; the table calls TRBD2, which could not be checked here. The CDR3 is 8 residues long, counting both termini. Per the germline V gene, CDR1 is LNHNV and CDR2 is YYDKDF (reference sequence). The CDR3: CATSPLQR.

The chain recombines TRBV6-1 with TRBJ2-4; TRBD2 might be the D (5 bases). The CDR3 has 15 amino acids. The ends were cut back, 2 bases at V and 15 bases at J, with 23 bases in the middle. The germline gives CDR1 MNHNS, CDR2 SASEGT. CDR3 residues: CASSEMAANTGELYF. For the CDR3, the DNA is TGTGCCAGCAGTGAAATGGCAGCGAACACCGGGGAGCTGTACTTC.

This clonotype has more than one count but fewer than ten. The chain's CDR3 is CATCTTGGTDTQYF. The CDR3 DNA sequence: TGCGCCACCTGCACAACCGGGGGCACAGATACGCAGTATTTT. V usage is TRBV5-1 and J usage is TRBJ2-3, with D tentatively TRBD2 (5 bases). The CDR3 length is 14 residues. In germline, CDR1 is SGHRS, CDR2 YFSETQ. Trimming cost V 9 bases and J 1 base, with 15 bases left between them.

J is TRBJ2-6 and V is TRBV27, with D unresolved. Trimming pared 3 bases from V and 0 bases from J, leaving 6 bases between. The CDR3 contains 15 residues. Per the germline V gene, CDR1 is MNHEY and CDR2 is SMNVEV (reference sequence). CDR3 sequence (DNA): TGTGCCAGCAGTTTCTGGGGCTCTGGGGCCAACGTCCTGACTTTC. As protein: CASSFWGSGANVLTF.

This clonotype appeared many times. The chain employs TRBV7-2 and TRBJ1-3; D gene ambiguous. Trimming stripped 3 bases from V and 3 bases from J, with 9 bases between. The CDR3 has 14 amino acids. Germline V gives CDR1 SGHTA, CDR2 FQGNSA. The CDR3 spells CASSFMSRGNTIYF. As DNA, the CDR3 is TGTGCCAGCAGCTTTATGTCCCGTGGAAACACCATATATTTT.

Here the CDR3 DNA reads TGTGCCAGCAAAGGGAGGGGGGCGTCCTACGAGCAGTTCTTT. This encodes CASKGRGASYEQFF. The chain employs TRBV28 and TRBJ1-1; weak D call: TRBD1 (6 bases). CDR1 is MDHEN, CDR2 SYDVKM, per germline. V was pared by 7 bases and J by 14 bases, with 26 bases between. The CDR3 has 14 amino acids. Drawing the rest from reference TRBV28 and TRBJ1-1, the complete variable domain is DVKVTQSSRYLVKRTGEKVFLECVQDMDHENMFWYRQDPGLGLRLIYFSYDVKMKEKGDIPEGYSVSREKKERFSLILESASTNQTSMYLCASKGRGASYEQFFGQGTRLTVV.

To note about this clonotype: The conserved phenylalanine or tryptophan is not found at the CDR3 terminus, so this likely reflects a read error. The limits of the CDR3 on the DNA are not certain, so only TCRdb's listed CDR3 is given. CDR3 in amino acids: CASSSGLAGVKYEQYFGS. The chain couples TRBV7-6 to TRBJ2-1; TRBD2, the table's D call, was not compared with the DNA. CDR1 is SGHVS, CDR2 FNYEAQ, per germline. The CDR3 adds up to 18 amino acids, both ends counted.

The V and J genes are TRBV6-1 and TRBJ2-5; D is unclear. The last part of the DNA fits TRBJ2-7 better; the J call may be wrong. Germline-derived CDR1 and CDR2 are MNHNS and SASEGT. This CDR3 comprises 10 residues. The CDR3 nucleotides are TGTGCCAGCAGTGTTTACGAGCAGTACTTC. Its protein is CASSVYEQYF.

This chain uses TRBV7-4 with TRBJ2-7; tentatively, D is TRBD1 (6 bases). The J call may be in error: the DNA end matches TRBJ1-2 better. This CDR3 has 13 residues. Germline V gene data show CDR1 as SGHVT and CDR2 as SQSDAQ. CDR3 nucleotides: TGTGCCAGCAGCTTTTCAGGGGACTATGGCTACACCTTC. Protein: CASSFSGDYGYTF.

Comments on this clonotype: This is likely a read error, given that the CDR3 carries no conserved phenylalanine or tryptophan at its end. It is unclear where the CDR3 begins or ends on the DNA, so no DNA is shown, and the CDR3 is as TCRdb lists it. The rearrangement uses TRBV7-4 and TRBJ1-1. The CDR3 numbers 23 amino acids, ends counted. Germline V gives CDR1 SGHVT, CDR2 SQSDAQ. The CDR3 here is CASSLPPKKAGLAGGQIRSTSAP.